A selection of T cell receptor beta chains follows, all from one sample in a study of shared T cell receptors in the human thymus. The method was immunoSEQ multiplex PCR; TCRdb's version includes in-frame clones alone and lacks a portion of them. The sample yields fewer than 700,000 clones, 85% to 90% seen once. The sample was also reused in another study, on human thymus T cells.

Sequenced input: thymocytes. These receptors were collected from a boy in the first two years of life with a congenital heart defect. CDR3s include the opening cysteine and the closing phenylalanine or tryptophan. The D gene is left open where the match is weak. Clone size is given for some rows only: seen once, a few or many times, or a class if the clone is expanded.

>TRBJ2-4|NA|NA|TRBV20-1
TGCAGTGCCTACGCCAAAAACATTCAGTACTTC
CSAYAKNIQYF
>TRBJ2-1|NA|NA|TRBV7-9
TGTGCCAGCAGCGGGAGTTCCGCCAATGAGCAGTTCTTC
CASSGSSANEQFF
>TRBJ2-2|TRBD1|NA|TRBV6-1
TGTGCCAGCAGTAAAACCGGGACAGGGACCGGGGAGCTGTTTTTT
CASSKTGTGTGELFF
>TRBJ1-2|NA|NA|TRBV5-8
TGTGCCAGCGCCCCATCTAAGTCGGTTCGAGGCTACACCTTC
CASAPSKSVRGYTF
>TRBJ2-1|TRBD2|few|TRBV4-2
TGTGCCAGCAGCCAAGATACGGGGTGGCTAGCGGGAGACAATGAGCAGTTCTTC
CASSQDTGWLAGDNEQFF
>TRBJ2-1|NA|NA|TRBV4-1
TGCGCCAGCAGCCAAGAGGACTTTATTGGTTACAATGAGCAGTTCTTC
CASSQEDFIGYNEQFF
>TRBJ1-1|TRBD1|NA|TRBV27
TGTGCCAGCAGTTCGGACGGGGCCCCGGTTACAGGGGTTGACACTGAAGCTTTCTTT
CASSSDGAPVTGVDTEAFF
>TRBJ2-2|NA|NA|TRBV25-1
TGTGCCAGCAGTGGGGGCGGGAAGACCGGGGAGCTGTTTTTT
CASSGGGKTGELFF
>TRBJ1-3|NA|NA|TRBV7-6
TGTGCCAGCCTTCAGGGGACTGGAAACACCATATATTTT
CASLQGTGNTIYF
>TRBJ2-1|NA|NA|TRBV11-3
TGTGCCAGCAGCTTTCGTTGCGATGAGCAGTTCTTC
CASSFRCDEQFF
>TRBJ2-3|NA|NA|TRBV2
TGTGCCAGCAGCGGTGACTACCTCAGCACAGATACGCAGTATTTT
CASSGDYLSTDTQYF
>TRBJ1-5|TRBD1|NA|TRBV9
TGTGCCAACTCCAGGGGGCGAAGGGACAATCAGCCCCAGCATTTT
CANSRGRRDNQPQHF
>TRBJ2-3|TRBD2|NA|TRBV29-1
TGCAGCGTTCGTCGTCGGACGGGGGGGCGGGAGAGGGCAGATACGCAGTATTTT
CSVRRRTGGRERADTQYF
>TRBJ2-7|NA|once|TRBV19
TGTGCCAGTAGCGGAGCCTACGAGCAGTACTTC
CASSGAYEQYF
>TRBJ2-7|TRBD1|NA|TRBV28
TGTGCCAGCAGCTTCCGGGACAGGGTCTACGAGCAGTACTTC
CASSFRDRVYEQYF
>TRBJ2-7|TRBD2|NA|TRBV7-9
TGTGCCAGCAGCTCCCCCCCGGGCCCGCTAGCGGGAGGGCTTCAAGAGCAGTACTTC
CASSSPPGPLAGGLQEQYF
>TRBJ1-1|NA|NA|TRBV29-1
TGCAGCGTCCCAGGCTCGAACACTGAAGCTTTCTTT
CSVPGSNTEAFF
>TRBJ1-2|NA|NA|TRBV15
TGTGCCACCCAGCGGGGCCCAGGGAGTCGGGACTATGGCTACACCTTC
CATQRGPGSRDYGYTF
>TRBJ1-2|NA|NA|TRBV19
TGTGCCAGTAGTCGGGGAGTTAACTATGGCTACACCTTC
CASSRGVNYGYTF
>TRBJ2-3|NA|NA|TRBV7-3
TGTGCCAGCAGCCCCCGCAGGGCTAGCACAGATACGCAGTATTTT
CASSPRRASTDTQYF
>TRBJ1-1|NA|NA|TRBV5-6
TGTGCCAGCAGCTTAGGGACTCAACCTAGGGGGAACACTGAAGCTTTCTTT
CASSLGTQPRGNTEAFF
>TRBJ2-7|NA|NA|TRBV2
TGTGCCAGCAGACTTACCTACGAGCAGTACTTC
CASRLTYEQYF
>TRBJ2-5|NA|NA|TRBV25-1
TGTGCCACCGGGGTAGGGAGTGAGACCCAGTACTTC
CATGVGSETQYF
>TRBJ2-7|TRBD1|NA|TRBV2
TGTGCCAGCAGGGGACAGGGGTACGCCTACGAGCAGTACTTC
CASRGQGYAYEQYF
>TRBJ2-1|TRBD1|once|TRBV28
TGTGCCAGCAGTTCGGGGACAGGGGCGAGCTCCTACAATGAGCAGTTCTTC
CASSSGTGASSYNEQFF
>TRBJ2-7|NA|NA|TRBV14
TGTGCCAGCAGCCAATCTCTCCGGGGGGCCTTCTACGAGCAGTACTTC
CASSQSLRGAFYEQYF
>TRBJ2-5|NA|once|TRBV7-3
TGTGCCAGCAGCTTAACCCCTTGGCAGGGGACAGAGACCCAGTACTTC
CASSLTPWQGTETQYF
>TRBJ2-1|NA|NA|TRBV10-3
TGTGCCATCAGTGAGCGCGGTGAGCAGTTCTTC
CAISERGEQFF
>TRBJ2-7|NA|NA|TRBV4-2
TGTGCCAGCAGCCAAACAGGGGACTCCTCCTACGAGCAGTACTTC
CASSQTGDSSYEQYF
>TRBJ2-1|TRBD2|NA|TRBV2
TGTGCCAGCAACCGTAGCGGGAGGAACTACAATGAGCAGTTCTTC
CASNRSGRNYNEQFF
>TRBJ2-7|NA|NA|TRBV4-1
TGCGCCAGCAGCCAAGGTGCGGGATCCTACGAGCAGTACTTC
CASSQGAGSYEQYF
>TRBJ2-7|NA|once|TRBV11-2
TGTGCCAGCAGCCCCGGGGGCTACGAGCAGTACTTC
CASSPGGYEQYF
>TRBJ2-1|NA|NA|TRBV29-1
TGCAGCGTTGATAGCGAGAGCTCCTACAATGAGCAGTTCTTC
CSVDSESSYNEQFF
>TRBJ2-5|TRBD2|NA|TRBV25-1
TGTGCCAGCAGTCCGGGACTAGCGGGAGAGGTGGAGACCCAGTACTTC
CASSPGLAGEVETQYF
>TRBJ2-3|TRBD2|NA|TRBV4-3
TGCGCCAGCAGCCAAGATAAAGCGGGAGGGACTAGCGGGAGTCAAGGCACAGATACGCAGTATTTT
CASSQDKAGGTSGSQGTDTQYF
>TRBJ1-1|NA|once|TRBV12-5
TGTGCTAGTGGTTTGACGCCCTGGGCCACTGAAGCTTTCTTT
CASGLTPWATEAFF
>TRBJ2-1|TRBD2|NA|TRBV27
TGTGCCAGCAACTGGGGGCTAGCGGGAGAAAGGGGTGAGCAGTTCTTC
CASNWGLAGERGEQFF
>TRBJ2-7|NA|NA|TRBV6-6
TGTGCCAGCAGCTTTCTAGCGCAATCCTACGAGCAGTACTTC
CASSFLAQSYEQYF
>TRBJ2-1|TRBD2|NA|TRBV7-2
TGTGCCAGCAGCTGGAGCTGGACTAGCGGGAGACCCTACAATGAGCAGTTCTTC
CASSWSWTSGRPYNEQFF
>TRBJ2-5|TRBD2|once|TRBV11-3
TGTGCCAGCAGCTCCGGACTAGCGGGAGGGGAAGAGACCCAGTACTTC
CASSSGLAGGEETQYF
>TRBJ2-7|TRBD2|few|TRBV28
TGTGCCAGCAGTCCACAGCCCCTAGCGGGAGTCGTCGAGCAGTACTTC
CASSPQPLAGVVEQYF
>TRBJ2-7|TRBD2|once|TRBV6-5
TGTGCCAGCAGTTACTCGGTAGCGGGAGGAGGCGAGCAGTACTTC
CASSYSVAGGGEQYF
>TRBJ2-7|NA|NA|TRBV25-1
TGTGCCAGCAGGAAAAAGGGGGAGCAGTACTTC
CASRKKGEQYF
>TRBJ1-4|TRBD1|NA|TRBV6-1
TGTGCCAGCAGCTTACAGGGGGCGGGTAATGAAAAACTGTTTTTT
CASSLQGAGNEKLFF
>TRBJ1-2|NA|NA|TRBV9
TGTGCCAGCAGCGCCCGGACAGCTAACTATGGCTACACCTTC
CASSARTANYGYTF
>TRBJ2-7|NA|NA|TRBV7-9
TGTGCCAGCAGCTTCTATACCGAGGGAACAGCAAGAACTAGCGAGCAGTACTTC
CASSFYTEGTARTSEQYF
>TRBJ1-2|TRBD1|NA|TRBV28
TGTGCCAGCAGCCCCCGGGACAGCCCCCGTCTTGCTTCCTATGGCTACACCTTC
CASSPRDSPRLASYGYTF
>TRBJ2-1|NA|NA|TRBV25-1
TGTGCCAGCAGTGAACACCAGCGAACCCGGGGGGAGCAGTTCTTC
CASSEHQRTRGEQFF